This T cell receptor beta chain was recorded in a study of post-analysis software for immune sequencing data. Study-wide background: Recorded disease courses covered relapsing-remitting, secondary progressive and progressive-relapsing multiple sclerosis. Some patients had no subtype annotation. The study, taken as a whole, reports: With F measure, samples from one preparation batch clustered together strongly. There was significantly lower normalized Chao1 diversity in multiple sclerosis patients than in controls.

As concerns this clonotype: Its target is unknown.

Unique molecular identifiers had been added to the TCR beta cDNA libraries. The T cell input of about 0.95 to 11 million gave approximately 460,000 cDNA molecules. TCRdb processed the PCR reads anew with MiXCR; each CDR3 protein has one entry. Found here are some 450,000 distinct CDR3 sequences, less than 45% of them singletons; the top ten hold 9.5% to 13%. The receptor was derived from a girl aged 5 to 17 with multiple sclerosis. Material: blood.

CDR3 region: CASGGDTQYF. Here the CDR3 DNA reads TGTGCCAGCGGTGGAGATACGCAGTATTTT. V and J are TRBV28 and TRBJ2-3; D remains ambiguous. CDR3 length: 10 amino acids. Germline assignment: CDR1 MDHEN and CDR2 SYDVKM. Between the trimmed V and J ends, which lost 8 bases and 5 bases, there was a span of 5 bases.